The rows below give T cell receptor beta chains drawn from one sample of a study of cytomegalovirus exposure and HLA in healthy donors. TCRdb's table, derived via immunoSEQ multiplex PCR, lists solely in-frame clones and lacks some. The table lists 150,000 to 200,000 clones, about 85% of them singletons, with 2% to 2.5% in the top ten. Material: PBMCs. These TCRs come from a man aged 18 to 30 in good health and CMV-seropositive. Both conserved end residues are part of each CDR3. The order of the fields is CDR3 protein, CDR3 DNA, J gene, clone size, D gene, V gene. The D gene is left open where the match is weak. The size of a clone is reported for some rows only, either as once, few or many, or as a class for expanded clones.

CDR3: CASHVGQQVNEKLFF
DNA: TGTGCCAGTCACGTTGGCCAACAGGTTAATGAAAAACTGTTTTTT
J: TRBJ1-4
size: NA
D: NA
V: TRBV19

CDR3: CASSTPGQESSYEQYF
DNA: TGTGCCAGCAGCACACCGGGACAGGAGAGCTCCTACGAGCAGTACTTC
J: TRBJ2-7
size: NA
D: TRBD1
V: TRBV7-9

CDR3: CASSNFRNTEAFF
DNA: TGTGCCAGTAGTAACTTTCGGAACACTGAAGCTTTCTTT
J: TRBJ1-1
size: NA
D: NA
V: TRBV19

CDR3: CASSQEYRRHEQYF
DNA: TGCGCCAGCAGCCAAGAGTACAGAAGGCACGAGCAGTACTTC
J: TRBJ2-7
size: NA
D: NA
V: TRBV4-3

CDR3: CASSSNTGTGREETQYF
DNA: TGTGCCAGCAGCTCAAACACCGGGACAGGGAGGGAAGAGACCCAGTACTTC
J: TRBJ2-5
size: NA
D: TRBD1
V: TRBV11-3

CDR3: CASSAPRDLNYGYTF
DNA: TGTGCCAGCAGCGCCCCTCGGGATCTTAACTATGGCTACACCTTC
J: TRBJ1-2
size: NA
D: NA
V: TRBV9

CDR3: CASSSRDRSSYEQYF
DNA: TGTGCCAGCAGCTCAAGGGACAGGAGCTCCTACGAGCAGTACTTC
J: TRBJ2-7
size: NA
D: TRBD1
V: TRBV11-3

CDR3: CASSYWSGKEAGELFF
DNA: TGTGCCAGCAGTTACTGGTCGGGGAAGGAAGCCGGGGAGCTGTTTTTT
J: TRBJ2-2
size: NA
D: NA
V: TRBV6-5

CDR3: CASSLGSGINEQFF
DNA: TGTGCCAGCAGCTTGGGTTCCGGGATCAATGAGCAGTTCTTC
J: TRBJ2-1
size: NA
D: NA
V: TRBV5-6

CDR3: CASGGESNSPLHF
DNA: TGTGCCAGCGGGGGGGAAAGTAATTCACCCCTCCACTTT
J: TRBJ1-6
size: NA
D: NA
V: TRBV7-9

CDR3: CASSPPGQGNEQFF
DNA: TGCGCCAGCAGCCCCCCCGGACAGGGCAATGAGCAGTTCTTC
J: TRBJ2-1
size: NA
D: TRBD1
V: TRBV5-1

CDR3: CSVMDRGQADTQYF
DNA: TGCAGCGTAATGGACAGGGGGCAAGCAGATACGCAGTATTTT
J: TRBJ2-3
size: few
D: TRBD1
V: TRBV29-1

CDR3: CASSDGQGEKLFF
DNA: TGTGCCAGCAGCGACGGACAGGGTGAAAAACTGTTTTTT
J: TRBJ1-4
size: NA
D: TRBD1
V: TRBV7-9

CDR3: CASSDTGGGTDTQYF
DNA: TGTGCCAGCAGCGATACAGGGGGCGGCACAGATACGCAGTATTTT
J: TRBJ2-3
size: once
D: TRBD1
V: TRBV5-8

CDR3: CASSPRTGSSYEQYF
DNA: TGTGCCAGCAGCCCCCGGACAGGGAGCTCCTACGAGCAGTACTTC
J: TRBJ2-7
size: NA
D: TRBD1
V: TRBV11-3

CDR3: CASSVQGRRGGGETQYF
DNA: TGTGCCAGCAGCGTCCAAGGGAGGCGGGGGGGTGGCGAGACCCAGTACTTC
J: TRBJ2-5
size: NA
D: TRBD2
V: TRBV9

CDR3: CASSAQGGSTEAFF
DNA: TGTGCCAGCAGCGCCCAGGGCGGGAGCACTGAAGCTTTCTTT
J: TRBJ1-1
size: NA
D: NA
V: TRBV9

CDR3: CASSGQGAAEKLFF
DNA: TGTGCCAGCAGCGGGCAGGGGGCGGCTGAAAAACTGTTTTTT
J: TRBJ1-4
size: NA
D: TRBD1
V: TRBV9

CDR3: CASSSTGAEAFF
DNA: TGTGCCAGCAGCTCGACAGGGGCTGAAGCTTTCTTT
J: TRBJ1-1
size: NA
D: TRBD1
V: TRBV5-5

CDR3: CASSYDYSSTF
DNA: TGTGCCAGCAGCTACGACTACAGCAGCACCTTC
J: TRBJ1-2
size: NA
D: NA
V: TRBV5-6

CDR3: CASSQDAGWNTEAFF
DNA: TGTGCCAGCAGCCAAGATGCAGGTTGGAACACTGAAGCTTTCTTT
J: TRBJ1-1
size: NA
D: NA
V: TRBV4-2

CDR3: CASNSNRERIYGYTF
DNA: TGTGCCAGCAACTCAAATCGGGAACGGATCTATGGCTACACCTTC
J: TRBJ1-2
size: once
D: NA
V: TRBV21-1

CDR3: CSVQGAIEQYF
DNA: TGCAGCGTTCAGGGGGCGATCGAGCAGTACTTC
J: TRBJ2-7
size: few
D: TRBD1
V: TRBV29-1

CDR3: CASSKGIQGQGVNYGYTF
DNA: TGTGCCAGCAGCAAGGGCATCCAGGGACAGGGCGTAAACTATGGCTACACCTTC
J: TRBJ1-2
size: NA
D: NA
V: TRBV21-1

CDR3: CASSQGDRAGEQYF
DNA: TGCGCCAGCAGCCAAGGGGACAGGGCGGGGGAGCAGTACTTC
J: TRBJ2-7
size: NA
D: TRBD1
V: TRBV4-3

CDR3: CASSQDREVGEQYF
DNA: TGCGCCAGCAGCCAAGACCGTGAGGTCGGAGAGCAGTACTTC
J: TRBJ2-7
size: NA
D: NA
V: TRBV4-3

CDR3: CASSLREEKLFF
DNA: TGTGCCAGCAGCTTGAGAGAGGAAAAACTGTTTTTT
J: TRBJ1-4
size: NA
D: NA
V: TRBV5-6

CDR3: CASSPPSGGFATNEKLFF
DNA: TGTGCCAGCAGCCCCCCCTCCGGGGGGTTTGCAACTAATGAAAAACTGTTTTTT
J: TRBJ1-4
size: NA
D: NA
V: TRBV7-2

CDR3: CASSRLTVGTDTQYF
DNA: TGCGCCAGCAGCCGTTTGACTGTAGGCACAGATACGCAGTATTTT
J: TRBJ2-3
size: NA
D: NA
V: TRBV4-1

CDR3: CASSAILTGEDTEAFF
DNA: TGTGCCAGCAGCGCAATCTTAACAGGGGAGGACACTGAAGCTTTCTTT
J: TRBJ1-1
size: NA
D: TRBD1
V: TRBV9

CDR3: CASSQVSKTGVNYGYTF
DNA: TGCGCCAGCAGCCAAGTATCAAAGACAGGGGTTAACTATGGCTACACCTTC
J: TRBJ1-2
size: NA
D: TRBD1
V: TRBV4-1

CDR3: CASSPGQKEYEQYF
DNA: TGTGCCAGCTCACCAGGGCAGAAAGAGTACGAGCAGTACTTC
J: TRBJ2-7
size: NA
D: NA
V: TRBV18

CDR3: CSVYLTGGAEKLFF
DNA: TGCAGCGTTTACCTGACAGGGGGAGCTGAAAAACTGTTTTTT
J: TRBJ1-4
size: NA
D: TRBD1
V: TRBV29-1

CDR3: CASSLSYGPVWAKDTQYF
DNA: TGTGCCAGCAGCTTAAGTTACGGTCCTGTCTGGGCAAAAGATACGCAGTATTTT
J: TRBJ2-3
size: NA
D: NA
V: TRBV7-8

CDR3: CASSSPSGGAAGELFF
DNA: TGTGCCAGCAGCTCCCCGAGCGGGGGGGCCGCCGGGGAGCTGTTTTTT
J: TRBJ2-2
size: NA
D: TRBD2
V: TRBV7-7

CDR3: CASSLGTDNEKLFF
DNA: TGTGCCAGCAGCTTGGGGACAGACAATGAAAAACTGTTTTTT
J: TRBJ1-4
size: NA
D: TRBD1
V: TRBV7-9